This TCR beta chain was found in a study of cytomegalovirus exposure and HLA in healthy donors. About the research overall: Genetic ancestry analysis placed about 84% of the roughly 400 donors that were genotyped in the Caucasian-associated cluster. Whole-study findings and limits: It was shown in a later analysis that HLA-associated TCR beta chains were more clonally expanded than other, equally common chains.

This CDR3 is 15 amino acids long. V lost 0 bases to trimming and J lost 8 bases; unmatched junction nucleotides: 5. Germline V gene lookup returns CDR1 MNHEY and CDR2 SVGAGI. 60 Vbeta and 13 Jbeta primers were used in PCR. Here immunoSEQ multiplex PCR was the method, and the copy in TCRdb shows in-frame clones only, minus some. Among around 150,000 clones listed, approximately 73% were seen once. Remarks on this clone: The target antigen is unknown.

The receptor's source is a human donor in good health. The source material was PBMCs. The V and J genes are TRBV6-5 and TRBJ2-1, with TRBD2 matching over 9 bases. This CDR3 reads CASSYSSSGGHEQFF. The DNA of the CDR3 is TGTGCCAGCAGTTACTCGAGTAGCGGGGGCCATGAGCAGTTCTTC.